This TCR beta chain is drawn from a study of T cell responses to AZD1222 COVID-19 vaccine. Study in general: The analysis combined second doses at about 4 or about 12 weeks. The study's findings and limits: No day 14 peak samples; only post-peak repertoires were characterized. Reportedly, nearly half of unique spike TCRs recognized epitopes outside B.1.351/B.1.1.7 mutations. Vaccine-related CD4 TCRs covered spike, predominating at 160-218 and 743-854.

This CDR3 spans 15 amino acids. V dropped 2 bases and J dropped 6 bases, with 16 bases sitting between them. CDR1 is MDHEN, CDR2 SYDVKM, per germline. Data came from immunoSEQ multiplex PCR; TCRdb stores just in-frame clones and leaves some out. The sample lists about 140,000 clones, 92% occurring once. In the case of this clone: Its antigen is unknown.

The V call is TRBV28, the J call TRBJ1-2; D may be TRBD1 (6 bases). Material: peripheral blood, obtained on day 0 of AZD1222 vaccination. The TCR comes from an adult in good health. The CDR3 nucleotides read TGTGCCAGCAGTTTACGCTACAGGACAGCTGATGGCTACACCTTC. Protein product: CASSLRYRTADGYTF.